The 23 T cell receptor beta chains below come from one sample, sequenced in a study of cytomegalovirus exposure and HLA in healthy donors. Amplification used 60 Vbeta primers and 13 Jbeta primers. The protocol was immunoSEQ multiplex PCR, while the TCRdb copy is restricted to in-frame clones and leaves out a portion. The sample includes under 200,000 clones, less than 80% seen only once; the top ten take 2.5% to 3.5%. Sequenced sample: PBMCs. The receptors shown here come from a man aged 40-50 years in good health and CMV-seronegative.

The table lists this clone with a count of one. The chain recombines TRBV7-2 with TRBJ1-5; a weak D match, TRBD1 (5 bases). Per germline, CDR1 SGHTA and CDR2 FQGNSA. Trimming took 4 bases from V and 5 from J, leaving 9 bases between them. This CDR3 has 13 amino acids. The DNA of the CDR3 is TGTGCCAGCAGCTCCCAGGGCGATCAGCCCCAGCATTTT. Its translation is CASSSQGDQPQHF. The complete variable domain, with remaining parts taken from reference TRBV7-2 and TRBJ1-5, reads GAGVSQSPSNKVTEKGKDVELRCDPISGHTALYWYRQSLGQGLEFLIYFQGNSAPDKSGLPSDRFSAERTGGSVSTLTIQRTQQEDSAVYLCASSSQGDQPQHFGDGTRLSIL.

This clone was detected only once. The CDR3 sequence: CASSIGLAGGPLGTDTQYF. The CDR3 region has the DNA TGTGCCAGTAGTATAGGGTTAGCGGGGGGGCCTTTAGGCACAGATACGCAGTATTTT. The chain joins TRBV19 to TRBJ2-3, with TRBD2 matching over 11 bases. J gave up 1 base and V 1 base, and 10 bases lay outside the gene matches. Germline CDR1 is LNHDA and CDR2 is SQIVND (reference sequence). CDR3 length: 19 residues.

This clone was seen a handful of times. The chain joins TRBV19 to TRBJ1-5; D is uncertain. The germline V gene has CDR1 LNHDA and CDR2 SQIVND (reference sequence). V gave up 8 bases and J gave up 0 bases, with 11 bases separating them. The CDR3 is made up of 14 amino acids. The CDR3 region has the DNA TGTGCCAGTTATGGCGGGAATAGCAATCAGCCCCAGCATTTT. It yields the protein CASYGGNSNQPQHF.

In nucleotides, the CDR3 is TGCGCCAGCAGCTTGGAATGGGTAGCGGAAACGAACACCGGGGAGCTGTTTTTT. Amino acids: CASSLEWVAETNTGELFF. This chain links TRBV5-1 with TRBJ2-2; TRBD2 might be the D (6 bases). The CDR3 extends over 18 amino acids. Germline CDR1 and CDR2: SGHRS and YFSETQ. V lost 0 bases to trimming and J lost 0 bases, with 15 bases between them.

The V call is TRBV7-2, the J call TRBJ2-5; D call uncertain. The J call could be wrong; TRBJ2-7 is a better fit for the DNA end. The CDR3 contains 12 residues. CDR1 is SGHTA, CDR2 FQGNSA, per germline. CDR3 sequence: CASSSLSYEQYF. The CDR3 DNA reads TGTGCCAGCAGCTCGCTCTCCTACGAGCAGTACTTC.

In DNA, the CDR3 is TGTGCCAGCGTTCGGACAGGGGGTGTAGCAGAGACCCAGTACTTC. It encodes CASVRTGGVAETQYF. This sequence joins TRBV18 and TRBJ2-5, with TRBD1 matching over 10 bases. Trimming took 8 bases from V and 4 from J; bases not matched to a gene: 10. In germline, CDR1 is KGHSH, CDR2 LQKENI. The CDR3 is 15 residues long.

This clone has only a few counts. This chain links TRBV6-6 with TRBJ1-6, with TRBD1 as a possible D gene (6 bases). Germline lookup yields CDR1 MNHNY and CDR2 SVGAGI (reference sequence). The CDR3 runs to 14 residues. Trimming shortened V by 10 bases and J by 3 bases, and 13 bases separated the two germline ends. CDR3 region: CATSTGNYNSPLHF. CDR3 nucleotides: TGTGCCACCTCCACAGGGAACTATAATTCACCCCTCCACTTT.

This clone was found a few times. V usage is TRBV5-4 and J usage is TRBJ1-4, with TRBD1 matching over 9 bases. Trimming at V came to 0 bases and at J to 10 bases, leaving 10 bases not matched to a gene. This CDR3 comprises 16 residues. Germline V lookup: CDR1 SGHNT, CDR2 YYREEE (reference sequence). The DNA of the CDR3 is TGTGCCAGCAGCTTGGCCCGGACAGGGGAAGGTGGAAAACTGTTTTTT. Translating it yields CASSLARTGEGGKLFF.

This clone was picked up a small number of times. Here the CDR3 reads CASSPMTGPRAGELFF. Written as DNA, the CDR3 is TGTGCCAGCTCACCAATGACGGGTCCTCGAGCCGGGGAGCTGTTTTTT. This chain joins TRBV18 and TRBJ2-2, with D unclear. Trimming left V 2 bases short and J 6 bases short, with 16 bases between. CDR3 size: 16 residues. In germline, CDR1 is KGHSH, CDR2 LQKENI.

The V and J genes are TRBV30 and TRBJ2-3; 9 bases map to TRBD2. The CDR3 covers 14 residues. The germline V gene encodes CDR1 GTSNPN and CDR2 SVGIG (reference sequence). Trimming at V came to 4 bases and at J to 5 bases, leaving 7 bases not matched to a gene. DNA of the CDR3: TGTGCCTGGAACAGGCGGGGGGGCCTAGATACGCAGTATTTT. This gives the protein CAWNRRGGLDTQYF.

The chain couples TRBV4-1 to TRBJ2-3; tentative D call: TRBD2 (7 bases). The CDR3 extends over 14 amino acids. Trimming pared 4 bases from V and 4 bases from J, leaving 12 bases between. Germline CDR1 MGHRA, CDR2 YSYEKL. CDR3 protein: CASSLAGAPDTQYF. CDR3 bases: TGCGCCAGCAGCCTTGCGGGGGCTCCAGATACGCAGTATTTT.

The chain is built from TRBV7-6 and TRBJ1-5; weak D call: TRBD1 (5 bases). The length of the CDR3 is 15 residues. V lost 1 base, J lost 2 bases, and 9 bases lay in between. CDR1 is SGHVS, CDR2 FNYEAQ, per germline. In nucleotides, the CDR3 is TGTGCCAGCAGCTTAGTCGGGGGAGGCAATCAGCCCCAGCATTTT. Its protein is CASSLVGGGNQPQHF.

The genes are TRBV28 and TRBJ1-6; 7 nucleotides match TRBD1. The CDR3 runs 15 residues. With V trimmed by 3 bases and J by 4 bases, 3 bases remained unmatched. The germline V gene has CDR1 MDHEN and CDR2 SYDVKM. The CDR3 sequence is CASSLSRGYNSPLHF. CDR3 DNA sequence: TGTGCCAGCAGTTTGAGCAGGGGGTATAATTCACCCCTCCACTTT. Full variable domain (rest looked up from reference TRBV28 and TRBJ1-6): DVKVTQSSRYLVKRTGEKVFLECVQDMDHENMFWYRQDPGLGLRLIYFSYDVKMKEKGDIPEGYSVSREKKERFSLILESASTNQTSMYLCASSLSRGYNSPLHFGNGTRLTVT.

The chain is built from TRBV4-3 and TRBJ2-2; maybe TRBD1 (5 bases). V lost 1 base and J lost 3, with 9 bases in between. The CDR3 is 15 residues long. The germline V gene encodes CDR1 LGHNA and CDR2 YSLEER. Here the CDR3 reads CASSQAQAHTGELFF. The CDR3 DNA sequence: TGCGCCAGCAGCCAAGCACAGGCCCACACCGGGGAGCTGTTTTTT.

This chain uses TRBV2 with TRBJ2-1; 7 bases agree with TRBD2. V gave up 5 bases and J gave up 7 bases; unmatched junction bases: 17. CDR3 length: 17 residues. The germline V gene encodes CDR1 SNHLY and CDR2 FYNNEI. The CDR3 protein is CASSPGGGAILKNEQFF. CDR3 DNA sequence: TGTGCCAGCAGTCCTGGGGGGGGAGCAATCTTGAAGAATGAGCAGTTCTTC.

V usage is TRBV5-1 and J usage is TRBJ2-5, with D tentatively TRBD2 (5 bases). CDR1 is SGHRS and CDR2 is YFSETQ in the germline V gene. The CDR3 has 16 amino acids. Trimming cost V 0 bases and J 5 bases, with 17 bases left between them. The CDR3 here is CASSLASASLRETQYF. CDR3 in DNA: TGCGCCAGCAGCTTGGCCTCGGCTAGCCTTCGGGAGACCCAGTACTTC.

The J gene is TRBJ2-1, the V gene TRBV2; no firm D call. The CDR3 has 13 residues. Germline V lookup: CDR1 SNHLY, CDR2 FYNNEI. V lost 3 bases and J 6 bases, leaving 9 bases between the germline ends. CDR3 DNA sequence: TGTGCCAGCAGTGAGGTTGGCCTCAATGAGCAGTTCTTC. Translating it yields CASSEVGLNEQFF.

In this sample, this clone turned up a few times. The J gene is TRBJ1-4, the V gene TRBV7-2, with D uncertain. The CDR3 totals 18 residues. V lost 1 base to trimming and J lost 8 bases, with 23 bases between them. Germline V gene sequence: CDR1 SGHTA, CDR2 FQGNSA. The DNA for the CDR3 is TGTGCCAGCAGCTTAGACGGAGCGGGCAGCGACGCGTCAGAAAAACTGTTTTTT. Protein: CASSLDGAGSDASEKLFF. Filled out from reference TRBV7-2 and TRBJ1-4, the complete variable domain reads GAGVSQSPSNKVTEKGKDVELRCDPISGHTALYWYRQSLGQGLEFLIYFQGNSAPDKSGLPSDRFSAERTGGSVSTLTIQRTQQEDSAVYLCASSLDGAGSDASEKLFFGSGTQLSVL.

The CDR3 reads CASSYSGGGSYEQYF. The CDR3 DNA reads as TGTGCCAGCAGTTACTCGGGAGGGGGCTCCTACGAGCAGTACTTC. The chain is built from TRBV6-5 and TRBJ2-7; possibly TRBD2 for D (7 bases). Trimming removed 0 bases at V and 0 bases at J, with 9 bases between. Germline V lookup: CDR1 MNHEY, CDR2 SVGAGI. The CDR3 covers 15 residues.

The chain employs TRBV20-1 and TRBJ2-1, with D possibly matching TRBD2 (7 bases). Per germline, CDR1 DFQATT and CDR2 SNEGSKA (reference sequence). Trimming took off 5 bases at V and 10 bases at J, with 12 bases between the two ends. The length of the CDR3 is 11 residues. The CDR3 nucleotides read TGCAGTGCTTTAGGGGGGGAGGAGCAGTTCTTC. It encodes CSALGGEEQFF.

The rearrangement joins TRBV5-1 to TRBJ2-1, with D maybe TRBD2 (5 bases). Trimming cost V 2 bases and J 1 base, with 7 bases left between them. The length of the CDR3 is 14 residues. Germline CDR1 SGHRS, CDR2 YFSETQ. CDR3 in amino acids: CASSFGMSYNEQFF. CDR3 nucleotide sequence: TGCGCCAGCAGCTTCGGGATGTCCTACAATGAGCAGTTCTTC.

The rearrangement links TRBV30 to TRBJ2-7; a possible D gene is TRBD1 (5 bases). Deletions cut 3 bases from V and 0 bases from J, with 9 bases between. The length of the CDR3 is 13 residues. The germline V gene has CDR1 GTSNPN and CDR2 SVGIG (reference sequence). Written as DNA, the CDR3 is TGTGCCTGGAGAGGGGCTCTCTCCTACGAGCAGTACTTC. Translating it yields CAWRGALSYEQYF.

This chain connects TRBV7-2 to TRBJ2-7; D is possibly TRBD2 (6 bases). The V gene's germline CDR1 is SGHTA and CDR2 FQGNSA. V gave up 5 bases and J gave up 3 bases, with 11 bases separating them. The CDR3 length is 13 residues. CDR3 residues: CASSPGLIYEQYF. The CDR3 bases are TGTGCCAGCAGCCCGGGACTGATCTACGAGCAGTACTTC.